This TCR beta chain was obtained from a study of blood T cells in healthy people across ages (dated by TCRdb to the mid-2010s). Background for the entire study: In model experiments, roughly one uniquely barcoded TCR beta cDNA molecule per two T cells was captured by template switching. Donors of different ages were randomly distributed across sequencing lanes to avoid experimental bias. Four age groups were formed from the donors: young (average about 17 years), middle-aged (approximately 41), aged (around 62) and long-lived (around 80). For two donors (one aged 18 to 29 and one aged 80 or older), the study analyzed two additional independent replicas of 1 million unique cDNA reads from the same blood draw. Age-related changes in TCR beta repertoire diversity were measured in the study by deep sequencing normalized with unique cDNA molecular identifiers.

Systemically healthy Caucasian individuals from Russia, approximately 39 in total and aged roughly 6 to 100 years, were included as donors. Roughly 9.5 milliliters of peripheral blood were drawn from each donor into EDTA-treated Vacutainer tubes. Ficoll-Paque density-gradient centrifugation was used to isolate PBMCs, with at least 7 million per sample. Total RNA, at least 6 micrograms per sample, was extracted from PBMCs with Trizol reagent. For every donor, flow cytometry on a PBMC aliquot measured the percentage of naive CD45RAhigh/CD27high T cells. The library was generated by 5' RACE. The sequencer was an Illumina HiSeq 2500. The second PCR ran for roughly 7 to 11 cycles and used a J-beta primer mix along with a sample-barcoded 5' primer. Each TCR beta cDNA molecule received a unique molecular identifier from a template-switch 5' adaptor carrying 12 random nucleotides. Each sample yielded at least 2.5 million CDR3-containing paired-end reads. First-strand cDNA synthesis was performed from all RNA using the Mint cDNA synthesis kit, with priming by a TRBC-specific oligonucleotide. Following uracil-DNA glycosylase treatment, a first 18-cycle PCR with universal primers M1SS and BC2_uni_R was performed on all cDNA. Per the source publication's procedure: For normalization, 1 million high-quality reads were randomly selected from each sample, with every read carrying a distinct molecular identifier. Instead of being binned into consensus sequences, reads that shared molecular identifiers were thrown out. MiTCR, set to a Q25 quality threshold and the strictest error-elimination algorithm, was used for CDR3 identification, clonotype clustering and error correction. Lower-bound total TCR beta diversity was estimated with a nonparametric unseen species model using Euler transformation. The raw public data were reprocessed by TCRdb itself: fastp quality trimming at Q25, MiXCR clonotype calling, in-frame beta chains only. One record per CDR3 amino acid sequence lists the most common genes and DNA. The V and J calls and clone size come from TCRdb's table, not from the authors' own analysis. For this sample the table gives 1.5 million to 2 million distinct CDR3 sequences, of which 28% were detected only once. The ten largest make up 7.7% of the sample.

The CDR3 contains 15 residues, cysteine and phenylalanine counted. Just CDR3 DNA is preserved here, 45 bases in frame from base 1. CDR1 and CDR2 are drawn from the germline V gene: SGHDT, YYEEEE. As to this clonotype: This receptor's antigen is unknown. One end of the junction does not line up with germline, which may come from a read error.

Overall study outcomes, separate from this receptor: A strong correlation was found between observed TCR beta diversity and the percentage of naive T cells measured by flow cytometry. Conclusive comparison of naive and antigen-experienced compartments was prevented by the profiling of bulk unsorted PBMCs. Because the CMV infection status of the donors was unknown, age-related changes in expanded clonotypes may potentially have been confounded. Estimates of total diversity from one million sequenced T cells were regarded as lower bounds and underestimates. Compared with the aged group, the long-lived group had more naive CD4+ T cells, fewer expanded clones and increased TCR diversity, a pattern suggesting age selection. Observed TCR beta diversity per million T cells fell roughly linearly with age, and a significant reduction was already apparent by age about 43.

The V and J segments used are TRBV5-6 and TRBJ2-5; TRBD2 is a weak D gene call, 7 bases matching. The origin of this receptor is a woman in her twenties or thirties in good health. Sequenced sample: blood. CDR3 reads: CASSPKGGAVETRYF. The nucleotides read TGTGCCAGCAGCCCCAAAGGGGGGGCCGTGGAGACCCGGTACTTC.